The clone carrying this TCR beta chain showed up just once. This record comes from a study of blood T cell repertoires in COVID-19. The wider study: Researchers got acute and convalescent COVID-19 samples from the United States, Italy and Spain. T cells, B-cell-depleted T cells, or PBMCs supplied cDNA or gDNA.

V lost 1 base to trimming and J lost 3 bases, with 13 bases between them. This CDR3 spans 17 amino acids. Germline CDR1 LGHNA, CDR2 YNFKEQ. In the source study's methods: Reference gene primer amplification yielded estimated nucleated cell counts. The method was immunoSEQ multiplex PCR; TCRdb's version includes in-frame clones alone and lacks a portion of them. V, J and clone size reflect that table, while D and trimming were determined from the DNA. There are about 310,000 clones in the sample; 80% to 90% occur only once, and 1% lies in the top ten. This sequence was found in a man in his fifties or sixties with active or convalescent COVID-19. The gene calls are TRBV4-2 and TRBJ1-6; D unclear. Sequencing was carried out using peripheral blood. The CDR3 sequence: CASSQAVGRDYNSPLHF. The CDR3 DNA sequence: TGTGCCAGCAGCCAAGCGGTTGGGCGGGACTATAATTCACCCCTCCACTTT.